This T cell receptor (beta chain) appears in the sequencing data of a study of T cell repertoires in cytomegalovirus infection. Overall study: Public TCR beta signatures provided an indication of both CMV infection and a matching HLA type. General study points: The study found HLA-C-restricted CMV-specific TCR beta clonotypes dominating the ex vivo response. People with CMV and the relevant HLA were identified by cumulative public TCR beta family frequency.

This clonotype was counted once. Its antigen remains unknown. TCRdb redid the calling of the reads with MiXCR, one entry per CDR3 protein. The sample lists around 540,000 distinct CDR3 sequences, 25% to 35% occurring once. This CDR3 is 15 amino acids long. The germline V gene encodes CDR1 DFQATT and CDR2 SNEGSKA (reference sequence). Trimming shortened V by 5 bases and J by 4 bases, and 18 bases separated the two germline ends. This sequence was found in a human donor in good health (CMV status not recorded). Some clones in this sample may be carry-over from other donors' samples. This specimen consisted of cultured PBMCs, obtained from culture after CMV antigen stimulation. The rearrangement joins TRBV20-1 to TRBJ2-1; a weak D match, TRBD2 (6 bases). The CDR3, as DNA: TGCAGTGCTCCTAGGGCGGGACGGATGTACAATGAGCAGTTCTTC. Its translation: CSAPRAGRMYNEQFF.